This T cell receptor (beta chain) stems from a study of T cell responses to AZD1222 COVID-19 vaccine. Profiling relied on immunoSEQ multiplex PCR, and the TCRdb table lists in-frame clones only, not all of them. Among 80,000 or so clones listed, 87% were seen once. Sample: peripheral blood, taken on day 0 of AZD1222 vaccination. This clonotype was sampled from an adult in good health.

CDR3 sequence: CASSSNRGRDGYTF. In DNA form, the CDR3 reads TGTGCCAGCAGCTCTAACAGGGGGCGGGATGGCTACACCTTC. The genes are TRBV13 and TRBJ1-2, with 9 bases matching TRBD1. V lost 4 bases, J lost 6 bases, and 6 bases stayed unmatched. The CDR3 sequence is 14 residues long. The germline CDR1 and CDR2 sequences are PRHDT and FYEKMQ (reference sequence). Full variable domain (remainder filled in from reference TRBV13 and TRBJ1-2): AAGVIQSPRHLIKEKRETATLKCYPIPRHDTVYWYQQGPGQDPQFLISFYEKMQSDKGSIPDRFSAQQFSDYHSELNMSSLELGDSALYFCASSSNRGRDGYTFGSGTRLTVV.